Below, 21 T cell receptor beta chains from the same sample are listed, as sequenced in a study of vaccination effects on CD4 cells after COVID-19. No antigen is known for these receptors. Sequenced by immunoSEQ multiplex PCR; TCRdb stores in-frame clones only, minus some. The table shows tens of thousands of clones, with approximately 70% occurring only once. Antigen-specific CD4+ T cell clonotypes were called by their expansion after viral peptide-pool culture in ViraFEST. Following culture for around 10 days, CD4+ T cells were isolated. Vaccine recipients had no previous SARS-CoV-2 infection; their nucleocapsid antibodies were negative. Material: CD4+ T cells from PBMCs cultured with HCoV-OC43 spike peptides, obtained before COVID-19 vaccination. Subset in this sample: HCoV-OC43 spike overlapping peptide pool stimulation. The origin of the receptors is a human donor who received a COVID-19 vaccine.

This chain links TRBV5-1 with TRBJ1-2; 9 bases match TRBD1. The CDR3 contains 14 residues. Looked up from germline, CDR1 is SGHRS and CDR2 is YFSETQ. The trim removed 2 bases at V and 7 bases at J, leaving 6 bases unmatched. CDR3 in amino acids: CASSFTGGEGGYTF. The CDR3 DNA reads TGCGCCAGCAGCTTTACAGGGGGCGAGGGTGGCTACACCTTC.

The J gene is TRBJ1-3, the V gene TRBV6-4; D might be TRBD1 (5 bases). The CDR3 runs to 16 residues. The V gene's germline CDR1 is MRHNA and CDR2 SNTAGT. The V gene lost 6 bases and the J gene lost 1 base, with 16 bases spanning the gap. CDR3 protein: CASRRTRGLSGNTIYF. In DNA form, the CDR3 reads TGTGCCAGCAGGAGGACAAGGGGTTTATCTGGAAACACCATATATTTT.

The CDR3 protein is CASSPGGIGGVLSPLHF. The CDR3 coding sequence is TGTGCCAGCAGCCCAGGGGGGATAGGGGGGGTTTTGTCACCCCTCCACTTT. The V gene is TRBV5-5, the J gene TRBJ1-6, with 7 bases lining up with TRBD1. Trimming removed 4 bases from V and 10 bases from J; junction bases left unmatched: 17. The CDR3 has 17 residues. CDR1 and CDR2 (germline): SGHKS, YYEKEE (reference sequence).

The J gene is TRBJ1-3, the V gene TRBV10-3, with 7 bases matching TRBD1. Per germline, CDR1 ENHRY and CDR2 SYGVKD. This CDR3 contains 14 residues. V shed 2 bases and J 2 bases; nucleotides not matched to a gene: 0. For the CDR3, the DNA is TGTGCCATCAGTGAGACAGGGGCTGGAAACACCATATATTTT. Encoded protein: CAISETGAGNTIYF.

This clone has just one count. The J gene is TRBJ2-5, the V gene TRBV7-2; maybe TRBD1 (6 bases). Germline V gene data show CDR1 as SGHTA and CDR2 as FQGNSA. The CDR3 has 15 amino acids. Trimming removed 3 bases from V and 5 bases from J, with 16 bases in between. CDR3 residues: CASSFSRRGGETQYF. In DNA form, the CDR3 reads TGTGCCAGCAGCTTCTCCCGCAGGGGCGGGGAGACCCAGTACTTC.

The rearrangement joins TRBV7-9 to TRBJ1-1; TRBD1 might be the D (5 bases). V was cut by 3 bases and J by 3 bases, with 14 bases left in between. This CDR3 has 15 amino acids. Germline V gives CDR1 SEHNR, CDR2 FQNEAQ (reference sequence). The CDR3 reads CASSFLGLGDTEAFF. The CDR3, as DNA: TGTGCCAGCAGCTTTTTGGGGCTCGGGGACACTGAAGCTTTCTTT.

The chain recombines TRBV6-5 with TRBJ1-2; 7 bases map to TRBD1. Losses at the gene ends were 6 bases for V and 4 bases for J; bases not matched to a gene: 5. The CDR3 covers 13 residues. Looked up from germline, CDR1 is MNHEY and CDR2 is SVGAGI. CDR3 region: CASRTGVVYGYTF. The CDR3 region has the DNA TGTGCCAGCAGAACAGGGGTTGTCTATGGCTACACCTTC.

The V call is TRBV2, the J call TRBJ2-2; 8 positions match TRBD1. The CDR3 sequence is 15 residues long. Trimming at V came to 11 bases and at J to 3 bases, leaving 11 bases not matched to a gene. From germline, CDR1 is SNHLY and CDR2 FYNNEI. CDR3 residues: CAAGDRRRYTGELFF. CDR3 nucleotides: TGTGCCGCAGGGGACAGGCGTAGGTACACCGGGGAGCTGTTTTTT.

V gene TRBV29-1 combines with J gene TRBJ2-5; D possibly uses TRBD1 or TRBD2 (5 bases each). The length of the CDR3 is 12 residues. Germline V lookup: CDR1 SQVTM, CDR2 ANQGSEA. V dropped 4 bases and J dropped 0 bases, with 6 bases sitting between them. CDR3 residues: CSVGGHQETQYF. CDR3 bases: TGCAGCGTTGGGGGACACCAAGAGACCCAGTACTTC.

The sample holds a few counts of this clone. The V call is TRBV7-2, the J call TRBJ2-5, with TRBD1 as a possible D gene (5 bases). The CDR3 length is 14 residues. Germline V gives CDR1 SGHTA, CDR2 FQGNSA. With 2 bases removed from V and 5 bases from J, the gap between germline ends came to 12 bases. The CDR3 DNA is TGTGCCAGCAGCTTAAGGTTGGGGCGGGAGACCCAGTACTTC. As protein: CASSLRLGRETQYF.

The V call is TRBV5-4, the J call TRBJ1-6; maybe TRBD1 (6 bases). The germline V gene encodes CDR1 SGHNT and CDR2 YYREEE (reference sequence). The length of the CDR3 is 16 residues. V was shortened by 3 bases and J by 5 bases, with 15 bases between the two germline ends. The CDR3: CASSSGGGRDNSPLHF. The CDR3 nucleotides read TGTGCCAGCAGCTCTGGGGGGGGCAGAGATAATTCACCCCTCCACTTT.

The chain is built from TRBV5-5 and TRBJ1-2; D call uncertain. The CDR3 covers 15 residues. Trimming removed 2 bases from V and 4 bases from J, with 15 bases in between. Germline-derived CDR1 and CDR2 are SGHKS and YYEKEE (reference sequence). The CDR3 reads CASSLSLSQTYGYTF. CDR3 DNA sequence: TGTGCCAGCAGCTTAAGCTTATCACAGACCTATGGCTACACCTTC.

The CDR3 nucleotides are TGCAGCGGTCGACAGGGGATAGATACGCAGTATTTT. Its translation is CSGRQGIDTQYF. The genes are TRBV29-1 and TRBJ2-3, with 8 bases lining up with TRBD1. V trimming: 7 bases; J trimming: 5 bases; junction bases outside the gene matches: 5. CDR1 and CDR2 from the germline V gene are SQVTM and ANQGSEA. This CDR3 has 12 residues.

Only a few counts were recorded for this clone. This sequence joins TRBV11-1 and TRBJ1-6; 7 bases map to TRBD1. The germline CDR1 and CDR2 sequences are SGHAT and FQDESV (reference sequence). V was pared by 2 bases and J by 10 bases, with 8 bases of the junction left unmatched. The CDR3 runs 15 residues. The CDR3 loop is CASSLRGGSESPLHF. DNA for the CDR3: TGTGCCAGCAGCTTACGAGGGGGCAGCGAATCACCCCTCCACTTT.

CDR3 sequence reads: CASSANRAYEQYV. The CDR3 DNA is TGTGCCAGCAGTGCCAACCGCGCCTACGAGCAGTACGTC. This sequence joins TRBV6-2 or TRBV6-3 and TRBJ2-7; no firm D call. The CDR3 runs 13 residues. The V end lost 5 bases, the J end lost 2 bases, and 10 bases lay between the germline ends. In germline, CDR1 is MNHEY, CDR2 SVGEGT.

The chain combines TRBV29-1 with TRBJ1-2; TRBD1 might be the D (5 bases). The CDR3 spans 12 residues. V was clipped by 4 bases and J by 6 bases, with 12 bases between them. Germline V gene data show CDR1 as SQVTM and CDR2 as ANQGSEA. CDR3 sequence (DNA): TGCAGCGTTGTAGGCCAGGGTAATGGCTACACCTTC. Amino acids: CSVVGQGNGYTF.

The sample holds a few counts of this clone. This rearrangement joins TRBV5-1 to TRBJ1-1; TRBD1 might be the D (5 bases). CDR1 and CDR2 from the germline V gene are SGHRS and YFSETQ. The CDR3 covers 15 residues. Deletions cut 0 bases from V and 6 bases from J, with 15 bases between. CDR3 sequence (DNA): TGCGCCAGCAGCTTGGACGGCAGGGAAGGCGCTGAAGCTTTCTTT. Protein: CASSLDGREGAEAFF.

The genes are TRBV3-1 (or the pseudogene TRBV3-2) and TRBJ2-3, with D maybe TRBD2 (5 bases). Looked up from germline, CDR1 is LGHDT and CDR2 is YNNKEL (reference sequence). This CDR3 has 15 residues. The V gene lost 4 bases and the J gene lost 3 bases, with 14 bases spanning the gap. CDR3 in DNA: TGTGCCAGCAGCCTCACCAGGAGGAGTACAGATACGCAGTATTTT. Translation: CASSLTRRSTDTQYF.

With regard to this clone: One junction end disagrees with the germline gene, perhaps due to a read error. The rearrangement uses TRBV6-5 and TRBJ1-3, with D unclear. The CDR3 runs to 12 residues. Germline V gene data show CDR1 as MNHEY and CDR2 as SVGAGI. This chain's CDR3 is CASRYSGNTIYF. CDR3 DNA: TGTGCCAGCAGATACTCTGGAAACACCATATATTTT.

This chain joins TRBV18 and TRBJ1-4, with D unclear. The V gene lost 3 bases and the J gene lost 0 bases, with 5 bases spanning the gap. The CDR3 is 14 amino acids. Germline loops: CDR1 KGHSH, CDR2 LQKENI. The CDR3 is CASSPTATNEKLFF. The CDR3 DNA reads as TGTGCCAGCTCACCCACAGCAACTAATGAAAAACTGTTTTTT. Together with reference TRBV18 and TRBJ1-4, the CDR3 gives the full variable domain: NAGVMQNPRHLVRRRGQEARLRCSPMKGHSHVYWYRQLPEEGLKFMVYLQKENIIDESGMPKERFSAEFPKEGPSILRIQQVVRGDSAAYFCASSPTATNEKLFFGSGTQLSVL.

This chain joins TRBV6-5 and TRBJ1-1; D ambiguous. The V end was cut by 5 bases, the J end by 2 bases, with 6 bases between. Germline CDR1 MNHEY, CDR2 SVGAGI. The CDR3 contains 12 residues. As DNA, the CDR3 is TGTGCCAGCAGTCCCAGAAACACTGAAGCTTTCTTT. Its translation is CASSPRNTEAFF.